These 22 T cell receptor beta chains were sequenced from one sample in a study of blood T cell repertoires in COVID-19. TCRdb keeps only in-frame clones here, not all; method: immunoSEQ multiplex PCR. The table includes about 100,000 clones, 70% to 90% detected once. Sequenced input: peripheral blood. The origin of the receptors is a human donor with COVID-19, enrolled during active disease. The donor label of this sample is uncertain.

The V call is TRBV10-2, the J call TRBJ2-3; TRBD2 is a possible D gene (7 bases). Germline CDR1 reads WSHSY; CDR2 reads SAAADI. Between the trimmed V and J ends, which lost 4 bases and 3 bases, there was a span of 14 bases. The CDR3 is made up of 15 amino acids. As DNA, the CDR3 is TGCGCCAGCAGTGGAGGGGGGGCAGGTACAGATACGCAGTATTTT. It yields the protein CASSGGGAGTDTQYF.

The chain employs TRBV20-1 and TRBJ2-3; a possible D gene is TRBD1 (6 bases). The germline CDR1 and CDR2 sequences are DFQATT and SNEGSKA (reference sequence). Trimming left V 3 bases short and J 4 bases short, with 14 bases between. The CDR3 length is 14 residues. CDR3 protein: CSASTGWVADTQYF. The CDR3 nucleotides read TGCAGTGCTAGTACAGGGTGGGTCGCAGATACGCAGTATTTT.

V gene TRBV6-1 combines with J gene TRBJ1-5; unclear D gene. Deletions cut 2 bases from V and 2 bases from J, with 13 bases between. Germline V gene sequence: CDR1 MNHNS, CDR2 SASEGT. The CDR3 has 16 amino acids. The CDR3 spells CASSEWKDSGNQPQHF. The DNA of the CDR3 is TGTGCCAGCAGTGAATGGAAGGACTCCGGCAATCAGCCCCAGCATTTT.

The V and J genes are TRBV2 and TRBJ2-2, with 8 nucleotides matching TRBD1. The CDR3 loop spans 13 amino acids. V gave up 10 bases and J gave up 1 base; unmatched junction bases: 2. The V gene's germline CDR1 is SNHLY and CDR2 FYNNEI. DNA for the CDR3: TGTGCCACGGGACAGGAGAACACCGGGGAGCTGTTTTTT. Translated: CATGQENTGELFF.

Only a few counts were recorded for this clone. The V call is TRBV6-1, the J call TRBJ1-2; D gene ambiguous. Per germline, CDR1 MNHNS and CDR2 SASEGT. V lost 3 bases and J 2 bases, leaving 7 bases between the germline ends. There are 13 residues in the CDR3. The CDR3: CASSDRQNYGYTF. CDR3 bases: TGTGCCAGCAGTGACAGGCAGAACTATGGCTACACCTTC.

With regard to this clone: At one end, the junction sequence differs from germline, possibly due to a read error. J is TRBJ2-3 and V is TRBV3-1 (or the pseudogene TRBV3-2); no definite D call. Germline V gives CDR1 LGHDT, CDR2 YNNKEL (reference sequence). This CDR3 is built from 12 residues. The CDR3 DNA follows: TGTGCCAGCAGCCAAGATCTACTACTGAGAGTCTTT. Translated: CASSQDLLLRVF.

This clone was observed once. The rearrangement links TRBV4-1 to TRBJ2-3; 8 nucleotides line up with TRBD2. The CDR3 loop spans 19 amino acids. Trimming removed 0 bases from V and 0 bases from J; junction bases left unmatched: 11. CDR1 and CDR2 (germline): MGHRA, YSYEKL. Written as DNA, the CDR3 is TGCGCCAGCAGCCAAGATCCCCTACTAGCGGCTCCTAGCACAGATACGCAGTATTTT. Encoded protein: CASSQDPLLAAPSTDTQYF.

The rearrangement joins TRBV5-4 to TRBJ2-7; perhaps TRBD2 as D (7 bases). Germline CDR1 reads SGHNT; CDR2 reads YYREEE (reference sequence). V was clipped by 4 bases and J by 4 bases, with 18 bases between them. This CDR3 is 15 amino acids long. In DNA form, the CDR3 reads TGTGCCAGCAGCCGGGGGGCATCTCTGGAATACGAGCAGTACTTC. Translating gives CASSRGASLEYEQYF.

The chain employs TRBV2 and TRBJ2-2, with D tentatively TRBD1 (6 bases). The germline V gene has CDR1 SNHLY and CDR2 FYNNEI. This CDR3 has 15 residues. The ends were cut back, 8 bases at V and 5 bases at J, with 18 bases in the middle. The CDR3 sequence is CASRIQGVDTGELFF. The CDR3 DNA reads TGTGCCAGCCGCATACAGGGTGTTGATACCGGGGAGCTGTTTTTT.

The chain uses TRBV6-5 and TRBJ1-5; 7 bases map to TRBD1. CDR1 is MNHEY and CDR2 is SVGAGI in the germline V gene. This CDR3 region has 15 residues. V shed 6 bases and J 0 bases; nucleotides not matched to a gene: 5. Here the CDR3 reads CASSETGNSNQPQHF. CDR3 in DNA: TGTGCCAGCAGCGAGACAGGGAATAGCAATCAGCCCCAGCATTTT.

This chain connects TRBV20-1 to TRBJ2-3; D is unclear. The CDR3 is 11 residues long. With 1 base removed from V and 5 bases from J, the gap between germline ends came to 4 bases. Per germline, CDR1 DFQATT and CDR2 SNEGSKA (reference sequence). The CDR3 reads CSARVGDTQYF. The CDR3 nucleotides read TGCAGTGCTAGAGTCGGAGATACGCAGTATTTT.

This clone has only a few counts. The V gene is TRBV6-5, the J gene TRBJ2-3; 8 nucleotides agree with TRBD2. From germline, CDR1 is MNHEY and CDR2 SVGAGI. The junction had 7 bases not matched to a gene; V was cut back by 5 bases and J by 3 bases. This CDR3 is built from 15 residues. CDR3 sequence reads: CASSPGTRGTDTQYF. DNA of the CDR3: TGTGCCAGCAGTCCCGGGACTAGGGGGACAGATACGCAGTATTTT.

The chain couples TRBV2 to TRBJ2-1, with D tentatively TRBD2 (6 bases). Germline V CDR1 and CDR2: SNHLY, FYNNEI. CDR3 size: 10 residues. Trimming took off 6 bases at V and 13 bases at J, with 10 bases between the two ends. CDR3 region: CASSGTLQFF. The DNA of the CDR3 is TGTGCCAGCAGCGGGACTTTACAGTTCTTC.

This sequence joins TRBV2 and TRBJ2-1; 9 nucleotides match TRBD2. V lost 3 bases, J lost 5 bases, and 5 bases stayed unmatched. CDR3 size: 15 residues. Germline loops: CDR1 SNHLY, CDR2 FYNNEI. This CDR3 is CASSEWRGGDNEQFF. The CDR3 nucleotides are TGTGCCAGCAGTGAGTGGCGGGGGGGAGACAATGAGCAGTTCTTC.

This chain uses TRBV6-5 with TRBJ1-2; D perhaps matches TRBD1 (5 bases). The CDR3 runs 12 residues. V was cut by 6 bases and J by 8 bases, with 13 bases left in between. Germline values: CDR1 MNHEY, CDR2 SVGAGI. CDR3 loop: CASRPTEWGYTF. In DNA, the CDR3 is TGTGCCAGCAGGCCGACAGAGTGGGGCTACACCTTC.

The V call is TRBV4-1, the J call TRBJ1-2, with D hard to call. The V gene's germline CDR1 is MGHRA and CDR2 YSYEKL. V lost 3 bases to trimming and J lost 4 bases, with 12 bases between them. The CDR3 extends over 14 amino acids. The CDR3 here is CASSQGPGGYGYTF. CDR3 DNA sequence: TGCGCCAGCAGCCAGGGTCCTGGAGGCTATGGCTACACCTTC.

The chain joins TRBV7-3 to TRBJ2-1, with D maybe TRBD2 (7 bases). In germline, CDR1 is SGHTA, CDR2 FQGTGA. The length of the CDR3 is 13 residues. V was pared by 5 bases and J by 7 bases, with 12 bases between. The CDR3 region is CASSGGAANEQFF. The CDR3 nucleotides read TGTGCCAGCAGCGGGGGGGCTGCAAATGAGCAGTTCTTC.

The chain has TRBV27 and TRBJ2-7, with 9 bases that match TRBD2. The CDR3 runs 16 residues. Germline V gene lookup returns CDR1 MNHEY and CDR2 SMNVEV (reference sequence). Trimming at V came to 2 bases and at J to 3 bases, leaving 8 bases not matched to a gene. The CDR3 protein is CASSLASGVPLYEQYF. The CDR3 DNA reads TGTGCCAGCAGTTTAGCTAGCGGGGTCCCCCTCTACGAGCAGTACTTC.

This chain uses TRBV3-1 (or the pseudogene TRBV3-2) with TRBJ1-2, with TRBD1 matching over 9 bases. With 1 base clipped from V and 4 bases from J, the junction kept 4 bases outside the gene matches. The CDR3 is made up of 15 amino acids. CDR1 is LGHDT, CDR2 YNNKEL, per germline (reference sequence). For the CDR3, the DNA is TGTGCCAGCAGCCAAGGGGGGGGACAGGGCTATGGCTACACCTTC. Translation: CASSQGGGQGYGYTF.

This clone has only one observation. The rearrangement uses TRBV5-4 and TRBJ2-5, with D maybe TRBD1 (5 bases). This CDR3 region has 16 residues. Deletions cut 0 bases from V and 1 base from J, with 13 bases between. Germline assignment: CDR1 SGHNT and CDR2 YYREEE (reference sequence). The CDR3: CASSLAPGKFQETQYF. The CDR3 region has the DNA TGTGCCAGCAGCTTGGCCCCAGGGAAATTCCAAGAGACCCAGTACTTC.

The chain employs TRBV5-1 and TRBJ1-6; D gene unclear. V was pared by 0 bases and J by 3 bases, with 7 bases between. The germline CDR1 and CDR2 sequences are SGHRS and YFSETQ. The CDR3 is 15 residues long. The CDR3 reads CASSLGSNYNSPLHF. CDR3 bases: TGCGCCAGCAGCTTGGGCAGTAACTATAATTCACCCCTCCACTTT.

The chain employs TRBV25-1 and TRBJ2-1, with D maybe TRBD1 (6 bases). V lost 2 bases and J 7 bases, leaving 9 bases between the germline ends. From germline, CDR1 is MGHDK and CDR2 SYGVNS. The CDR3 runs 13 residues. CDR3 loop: CASSEHQGNEQFF. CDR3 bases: TGTGCCAGCAGTGAACACCAGGGGAATGAGCAGTTCTTC.